Below are 31 T cell receptor beta chains sequenced from a single sample in a study of blood T cell repertoires in COVID-19 (TCRdb year 2020). Preparation of the library involved the immunoSEQ multiplex PCR assay. Sourced from immuneACCESS, this table was stored by TCRdb with only in-frame sequences that have V and J called. A share of the clones is absent; for the studies checked, an unresolved V gene accounts for under half, and the remainder has no known explanation. The sample yields some 300,000 clones; roughly 87% were counted once. 0.75% to 1% of the sample is in the top ten clones. Input material: PBMCs or T cells enriched from blood (not recorded which). These receptors were obtained from a woman aged 30 to 39 who had recovered from COVID-19.

This chain connects TRBV5-1 to TRBJ2-3; 13 bases agree with TRBD2. J gave up 5 bases and V 3 bases, and 15 bases lay outside the gene matches. This CDR3 region has 19 residues. Looked up from germline, CDR1 is SGHRS and CDR2 is YFSETQ. The CDR3 DNA reads TGCGCCAGCAGCTCCCATGGGCTACTAGCGGGGGGGCGTGGAGATACGCAGTATTTT. It encodes CASSSHGLLAGGRGDTQYF.

The chain uses TRBV9 and TRBJ2-7, with 7 bases matching TRBD2. Trimming took 0 bases from V and 2 from J; bases not matched to a gene: 5. This CDR3 spans 15 amino acids. Germline lookup yields CDR1 SGDLS and CDR2 YYNGEE. CDR3 sequence (DNA): TGTGCCAGCAGCGTAGGGGAGGGGAGGACCTACGAGCAGTACTTC. The encoded protein is CASSVGEGRTYEQYF.

This clone was found once. The CDR3 coding sequence is TGTGCCAGCAGTTTAACAGGGCGGGATACGCAGTATTTT. Protein: CASSLTGRDTQYF. The rearrangement joins TRBV27 to TRBJ2-3; D is perhaps TRBD1 (6 bases). Deletions cut 2 bases from V and 6 bases from J, with 9 bases between. The CDR3 is 13 residues long. Germline-derived CDR1 and CDR2 are MNHEY and SMNVEV (reference sequence).

This chain connects TRBV20-1 to TRBJ2-7; D is uncertain. Per the germline V gene, CDR1 is DFQATT and CDR2 is SNEGSKA (reference sequence). This CDR3 is 11 amino acids long. V was shortened by 6 bases and J by 2 bases, with 8 bases between the two germline ends. The CDR3 nucleotides read TGCAGTGCCCCCTTTACCTACGAGCAGTACTTC. It yields the protein CSAPFTYEQYF.

The chain combines TRBV15 with TRBJ2-7, with 12 nucleotides matching TRBD1. CDR1 and CDR2 from the germline V gene are LNHNV and YYDKDF (reference sequence). The CDR3 is 14 amino acids. V shed 9 bases, J shed 4 bases, and the junction held 7 bases outside the gene matches. The CDR3 nucleotides read TGTGCCACGTCAAGGGACAGGGGGCCTTACGAGCAGTACTTC. It is translated as CATSRDRGPYEQYF.

This clone was seen only a few times. The chain employs TRBV10-2 and TRBJ2-2, with D perhaps matching TRBD2 (6 bases). Germline loops: CDR1 WSHSY, CDR2 SAAADI. Deletions cut 5 bases from V and 7 bases from J, with 14 bases between. The CDR3 is 14 residues long. CDR3 amino acids: CASSQPGLLGELFF. In DNA form, the CDR3 reads TGCGCCAGCAGTCAGCCGGGACTTCTCGGGGAGCTGTTTTTT.

Points on this clone: Within the sample, other DNA sequences also encode this same CDR3. This chain connects TRBV18 to TRBJ1-4; no clear D. Germline loops: CDR1 KGHSH, CDR2 LQKENI. V was pared by 3 bases and J by 5 bases, with 7 bases between. CDR3 length equals 13 residues. In DNA form, the CDR3 reads TGTGCCAGCTCACCGTTGCGAAATGAAAAACTGTTTTTT. This gives the protein CASSPLRNEKLFF.

About this clone: Other DNA sequences of this sample code for an identical CDR3. The J gene is TRBJ2-3, the V gene TRBV12-3 or TRBV12-4; the D is unclear. The CDR3 extends over 12 amino acids. V lost 1 base and J lost 3, with 2 bases in between. As DNA, the CDR3 is TGTGCCAGCAGTTTAGTAACAGATACGCAGTATTTT. Residues: CASSLVTDTQYF.

V is TRBV12-3 or TRBV12-4 and J is TRBJ1-1, with D possibly being TRBD1 (5 bases). Trimming shortened V by 7 bases and J by 1 base, and 10 bases separated the two germline ends. The CDR3 contains 13 residues. The CDR3 sequence: CASTLGRNTEAFF. The CDR3 nucleotides read TGTGCCAGCACTCTGGGGCGGAACACTGAAGCTTTCTTT.

J is TRBJ2-1 and V is TRBV2; no definite D call. This CDR3 has 15 residues. The V end lost 1 base, the J end lost 7 bases, and 14 bases lay between the germline ends. The germline V gene encodes CDR1 SNHLY and CDR2 FYNNEI. The CDR3 DNA reads as TGTGCCAGCAGTGAAGAGACCTATACTACAAATGAGCAGTTCTTC. Amino acid sequence: CASSEETYTTNEQFF. The full variable domain, its missing parts supplied by reference TRBV2 and TRBJ2-1, is EPEVTQTPSHQVTQMGQEVILRCVPISNHLYFYWYRQILGQKVEFLVSFYNNEISEKSEIFDDQFSVERPDGSNFTLKIRSTKLEDSAMYFCASSEETYTTNEQFFGPGTRLTVL.

This clone has just one count. The chain recombines TRBV30 with TRBJ2-5; perhaps TRBD1 as D (6 bases). Germline values: CDR1 GTSNPN, CDR2 SVGIG (reference sequence). V lost 0 bases and J 5 bases, leaving 16 bases between the germline ends. This CDR3 is built from 15 residues. CDR3 residues: CAWSVGTGQLETQYF. The CDR3 DNA is TGTGCCTGGAGTGTCGGAACAGGGCAGTTGGAGACCCAGTACTTC.

The rearrangement joins TRBV9 to TRBJ1-2; D is unclear. Germline CDR1 SGDLS, CDR2 YYNGEE. CDR3 length: 12 amino acids. Trimming removed 6 bases from V and 4 bases from J, with 10 bases in between. The CDR3 loop is CASTTGIYGYTF. The CDR3 DNA sequence: TGTGCCAGCACCACCGGGATCTATGGCTACACCTTC.

V and J are TRBV2 and TRBJ2-7, with D perhaps TRBD1 (5 bases). CDR1 is SNHLY and CDR2 is FYNNEI in the germline V gene. The CDR3 covers 15 residues. Trimming stripped 4 bases from V and 1 base from J, with 14 bases between. The CDR3 DNA reads TGTGCCAGCAGTGCCCGACAGCTCTATTCCTACGAGCAGTACTTC. Amino acids: CASSARQLYSYEQYF.

This clone has just one count. The chain joins TRBV27 to TRBJ1-4; TRBD1 agrees at 9 bases. CDR1 is MNHEY, CDR2 SMNVEV, per germline (reference sequence). V shed 2 bases, J shed 8 bases, and the junction held 6 bases outside the gene matches. This CDR3 has 15 residues. The CDR3 sequence is CASSLGQGLGEKLFF. As DNA, the CDR3 is TGTGCCAGCAGTTTAGGACAGGGGCTGGGCGAAAAACTGTTTTTT.

CDR3 residues: CASSPTARQTNTGELFF. The CDR3 DNA reads as TGTGCCAGCTCACCAACGGCAAGACAGACGAACACCGGGGAGCTGTTTTTT. This chain links TRBV18 with TRBJ2-2, with a tentative D call TRBD1 (5 bases). The germline CDR1 and CDR2 sequences are KGHSH and LQKENI. This CDR3 has 17 amino acids. Between the trimmed V and J ends, which lost 2 bases and 0 bases, there was a span of 13 bases.

The chain recombines TRBV7-9 with TRBJ2-1; 7 positions agree with TRBD2. CDR1 and CDR2 (germline): SEHNR, FQNEAQ (reference sequence). With 3 bases clipped from V and 8 bases from J, the junction kept 7 bases outside the gene matches. The CDR3 sequence is 14 residues long. CDR3 coding DNA: TGTGCCAGCAGCTTGAACCAGCGGGACCATGAGCAGTTCTTC. It is translated as CASSLNQRDHEQFF.

About this clone: Other DNA sequences within the sample encode an identical CDR3. The chain joins TRBV5-1 to TRBJ2-7, with D perhaps TRBD1 (6 bases). CDR1 is SGHRS, CDR2 YFSETQ, per germline. The CDR3 is 13 residues long. The V end was cut by 2 bases, the J end by 4 bases, with 10 bases between. The CDR3 DNA sequence: TGCGCCAGCAGCTTATCACAGGGTTACGAGCAGTACTTC. It translates to CASSLSQGYEQYF.

This chain links TRBV3-1 (or the pseudogene TRBV3-2) with TRBJ2-2; TRBD2 agrees at 11 bases. The ends lost 1 base at V and 0 bases at J; junction bases unmatched: 4. This CDR3 region has 18 residues. CDR1 is LGHDT and CDR2 is YNNKEL in the germline V gene (reference sequence). CDR3 amino acids: CASSQAWGLAANTGELFF. The CDR3, as DNA: TGTGCCAGCAGCCAAGCCTGGGGACTAGCGGCGAACACCGGGGAGCTGTTTTTT.

The gene calls are TRBV28 and TRBJ1-5; 7 bases line up with TRBD1. Germline lookup yields CDR1 MDHEN and CDR2 SYDVKM. This CDR3 is 18 amino acids long. V lost 6 bases, J lost 10 bases, and 24 bases stayed unmatched. DNA of the CDR3: TGTGCCAGCAGCTTAACCCTGGGCAGAAACAGGGGTTTATATCCCCAGCATTTT. Protein product: CASSLTLGRNRGLYPQHF.

V is TRBV11-3 and J is TRBJ1-1, with 7 positions matching TRBD1. Germline loops: CDR1 SGHNT, CDR2 YENEEA. The V and J ends lost 5 bases and 0 bases, in that order; junction bases with no gene match: 3. This CDR3 comprises 14 residues. DNA of the CDR3: TGTGCCAGCAGCGTAACAGGGGTGAACACTGAAGCTTTCTTT. This sequence encodes CASSVTGVNTEAFF.

The rearrangement uses TRBV19 and TRBJ2-7; 7 positions agree with TRBD2. Germline V gene lookup returns CDR1 LNHDA and CDR2 SQIVND (reference sequence). Germline trimming cut 1 base from V and 10 bases from J; bases unmatched to any gene: 7. The CDR3 is 13 amino acids. CDR3 in amino acids: CASSIVGGDVQYF. CDR3 coding DNA: TGTGCCAGTAGTATAGTGGGAGGGGATGTTCAGTACTTC.

The CDR3, as DNA: TGTGCCAGCAGCGTCGTAGCGGGAGCGGGGTCCCATGAGCAGTTCTTC. Protein sequence: CASSVVAGAGSHEQFF. J is TRBJ2-1 and V is TRBV9; 9 positions agree with TRBD2. Germline V gene lookup returns CDR1 SGDLS and CDR2 YYNGEE. This CDR3 has 16 amino acids. The trim removed 2 bases at V and 8 bases at J, leaving 11 bases unmatched.

The genes are TRBV19 and TRBJ1-6; tentatively, D is TRBD1 (6 bases). Germline V gene lookup returns CDR1 LNHDA and CDR2 SQIVND (reference sequence). The CDR3 totals 14 residues. V was trimmed by 9 bases and J by 7 bases, leaving 16 bases between them. The CDR3 DNA reads as TGTGCCAGCAACAGGGATAGGAAGAATTCACCCCTCCACTTT. Protein: CASNRDRKNSPLHF.

Only one count was recorded for this clone. The chain links TRBV3-1 (or the pseudogene TRBV3-2) to TRBJ1-2; D is possibly TRBD1 (6 bases). V gave up 2 bases and J gave up 4 bases, with 14 bases separating them. Germline CDR1 LGHDT, CDR2 YNNKEL (reference sequence). The CDR3 is 15 amino acids. DNA of the CDR3: TGTGCCAGCAGCCAAACCCTAGGACAGATCTATGGCTACACCTTC. Translated: CASSQTLGQIYGYTF.

The V gene is TRBV5-4, the J gene TRBJ2-1; D unclear. CDR1 and CDR2 from the germline V gene are SGHNT and YYREEE (reference sequence). The V end was cut by 0 bases, the J end by 0 bases, with 7 bases between. There are 15 residues in the CDR3. This CDR3 reads CASSLGRSSYNEQFF. The DNA of the CDR3 is TGTGCCAGCAGCTTGGGAAGGAGCTCCTACAATGAGCAGTTCTTC.

This rearrangement joins TRBV3-1 (or the pseudogene TRBV3-2) to TRBJ1-3, with D possibly matching TRBD1 (6 bases). CDR3 length: 15 amino acids. The ends were cut back, 4 bases at V and 3 bases at J, with 13 bases in the middle. The germline gives CDR1 LGHDT, CDR2 YNNKEL (reference sequence). Here the CDR3 DNA reads TGTGCCAGCAGCCGATCAGGGGAGGGTGGAAACACCATATATTTT. It translates to CASSRSGEGGNTIYF.

The rearrangement uses TRBV11-3 and TRBJ2-1, with 7 nucleotides matching TRBD1. V trimming: 6 bases; J trimming: 0 bases; junction bases outside the gene matches: 11. The CDR3 consists of 17 residues. Germline assignment: CDR1 SGHNT and CDR2 YENEEA. Here the CDR3 reads CASSLNRGDYSYNEQFF. Here the CDR3 DNA reads TGTGCCAGCAGTCTGAACAGGGGAGATTACTCCTACAATGAGCAGTTCTTC. The whole variable domain, remainder taken from reference TRBV11-3 and TRBJ2-1, is EAGVVQSPRYKIIEKKQPVAFWCNPISGHNTLYWYLQNLGQGPELLIRYENEEAVDDSQLPKDRFSAERLKGVDSTLKIQPAELGDSAVYLCASSLNRGDYSYNEQFFGPGTRLTVL.

J is TRBJ2-5 and V is TRBV5-1; perhaps TRBD2 as D (6 bases). Germline CDR1 reads SGHRS; CDR2 reads YFSETQ. V lost 4 bases and J 1 base, leaving 11 bases between the germline ends. The CDR3 consists of 14 residues. The chain's CDR3 is CASSAGLVQETQYF. DNA of the CDR3: TGCGCCAGCAGCGCGGGACTCGTCCAAGAGACCCAGTACTTC.

V is TRBV3-1 (or the pseudogene TRBV3-2) and J is TRBJ2-5; TRBD2 agrees at 12 bases. The V segment lost 0 bases and the J segment 9 bases; nucleotides outside the gene matches: 5. Germline CDR1 reads LGHDT; CDR2 reads YNNKEL (reference sequence). The CDR3 length is 15 residues. This chain's CDR3 is CASSQDRTSGVAQYF. The CDR3 DNA reads as TGTGCCAGCAGCCAAGATAGGACTAGCGGGGTGGCCCAGTACTTC.

The rearrangement joins TRBV7-3 to TRBJ2-5, with 10 bases matching TRBD2. There are 15 residues in the CDR3. Germline CDR1 reads SGHTA; CDR2 reads FQGTGA. Trimming removed 6 bases from V and 2 bases from J; junction bases left unmatched: 6. The CDR3 coding sequence is TGTGCCAGCAGTCCCATAGCGGGAGGACAAGAGACCCAGTACTTC. It is translated as CASSPIAGGQETQYF.

The gene calls are TRBV27 and TRBJ2-1, with TRBD2 matching over 10 bases. V shed 5 bases, J shed 3 bases, and the junction held 4 bases outside the gene matches. Germline loops: CDR1 MNHEY, CDR2 SMNVEV (reference sequence). The CDR3 spans 15 residues. CDR3: CASSPSGRVYNEQFF. CDR3 nucleotide sequence: TGTGCCAGCAGTCCAAGCGGGAGGGTCTACAATGAGCAGTTCTTC.